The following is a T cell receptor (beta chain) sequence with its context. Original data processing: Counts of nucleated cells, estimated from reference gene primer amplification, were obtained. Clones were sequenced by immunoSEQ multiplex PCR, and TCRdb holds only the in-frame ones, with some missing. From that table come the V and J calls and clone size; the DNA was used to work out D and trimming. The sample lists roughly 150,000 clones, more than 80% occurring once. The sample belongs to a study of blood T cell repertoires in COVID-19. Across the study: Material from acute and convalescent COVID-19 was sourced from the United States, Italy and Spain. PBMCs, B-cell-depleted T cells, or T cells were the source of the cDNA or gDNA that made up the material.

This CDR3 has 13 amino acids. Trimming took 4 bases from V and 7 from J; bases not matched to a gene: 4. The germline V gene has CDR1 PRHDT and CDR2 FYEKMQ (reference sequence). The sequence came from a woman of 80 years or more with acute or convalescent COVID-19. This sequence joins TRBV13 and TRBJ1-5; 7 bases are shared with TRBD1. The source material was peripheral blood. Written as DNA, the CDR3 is TGTGCCAGCAGCTACAGGGGACGACAGCCCCAGCATTTT. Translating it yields CASSYRGRQPQHF. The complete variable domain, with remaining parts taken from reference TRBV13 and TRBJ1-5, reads AAGVIQSPRHLIKEKRETATLKCYPIPRHDTVYWYQQGPGQDPQFLISFYEKMQSDKGSIPDRFSAQQFSDYHSELNMSSLELGDSALYFCASSYRGRQPQHFGDGTRLSIL.